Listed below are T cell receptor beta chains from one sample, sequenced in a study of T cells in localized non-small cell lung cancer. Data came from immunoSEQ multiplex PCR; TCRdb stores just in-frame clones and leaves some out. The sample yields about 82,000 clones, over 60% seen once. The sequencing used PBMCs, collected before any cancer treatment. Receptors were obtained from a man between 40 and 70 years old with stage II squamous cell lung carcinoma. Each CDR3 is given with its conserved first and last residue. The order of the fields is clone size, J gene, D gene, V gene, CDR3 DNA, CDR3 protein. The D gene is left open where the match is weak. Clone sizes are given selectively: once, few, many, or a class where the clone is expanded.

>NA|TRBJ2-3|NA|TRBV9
TGTGCCAGCACCCCAGGCGGTAGCACAGATACGCAGTATTTT
CASTPGGSTDTQYF
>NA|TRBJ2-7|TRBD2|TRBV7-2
TGTGCCAGCAGCTTAGCGGGGCTAGCGGGCAACTACGAGCAGTACTTC
CASSLAGLAGNYEQYF
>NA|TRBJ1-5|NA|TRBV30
TGTGCCTGGAGTTATCGGGTTCAGCCCCAGCATTTT
CAWSYRVQPQHF
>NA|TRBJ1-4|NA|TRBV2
TGTGCCAGCAGGGTGACGGGTATCGAAAAACTGTTTTTT
CASRVTGIEKLFF
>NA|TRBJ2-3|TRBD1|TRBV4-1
TGCGCCAGCAGCCCTCCGGGACAGGGGTCAGATACGCAGTATTTT
CASSPPGQGSDTQYF
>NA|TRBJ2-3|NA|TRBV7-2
TGTGCCAGCAGCCCGGGATTGAGCACAGATACGCAGTATTTT
CASSPGLSTDTQYF
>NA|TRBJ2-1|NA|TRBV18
TGTGCCAGCTCACAGGGGGGGACACCTCCCTACAATGAGCAGTTCTTC
CASSQGGTPPYNEQFF
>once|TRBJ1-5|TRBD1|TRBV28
TGTGCCAGCAGTGGTACCGGGACAGGGGGCGTTCAGCCCCAGCATTTT
CASSGTGTGGVQPQHF
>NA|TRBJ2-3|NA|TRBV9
TGTGCCAGCAGCGTTTTGGGGTACGGTTGGGCTGACGCAGATACGCAGTATTTT
CASSVLGYGWADADTQYF
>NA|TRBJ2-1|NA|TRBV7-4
TGTGCCAGCAGCTACGGGACTCAGAGGTCCTACAATGAGCAGTTCTTC
CASSYGTQRSYNEQFF
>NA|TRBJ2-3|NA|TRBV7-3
TGTGCCAGCAGCCCGGGGAGGTCCTCAGATACGCAGTATTTT
CASSPGRSSDTQYF
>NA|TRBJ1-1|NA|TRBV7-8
TGTGCCAGCAGCTTAGCGTGGGGGGGGATCACTGAAGCTTTCTTT
CASSLAWGGITEAFF
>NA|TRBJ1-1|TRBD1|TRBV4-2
TGTGCCAGCAGCCCATTACAGGGGGCCGACACTGAAGCTTTCTTT
CASSPLQGADTEAFF
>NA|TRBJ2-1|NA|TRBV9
TGTGCCAGCGGTATCCCGAGGGGGGTAGGGGTCTCCTACAATGAGCAGTTCTTC
CASGIPRGVGVSYNEQFF
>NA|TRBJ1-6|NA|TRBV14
TGTGCCAGCAGCCAAGTACAGGGTTCACCCCTCCACTTT
CASSQVQGSPLHF
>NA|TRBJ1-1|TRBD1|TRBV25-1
TGTGCCAGCAGTGCTTGGACAGGCGGTGAAGCTTTCTTT
CASSAWTGGEAFF
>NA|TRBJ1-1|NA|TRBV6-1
TGTGCCAGCAGCGCCATACCAGGGAACACTGAAGCTTTCTTT
CASSAIPGNTEAFF
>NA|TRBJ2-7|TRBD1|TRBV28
TGTGCCAGCAGGGGGACAGGGACCTTAACCTACGAGCAGTACTTC
CASRGTGTLTYEQYF
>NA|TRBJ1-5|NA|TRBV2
TGTGCCAGCAGTGAAGTACAGGGCGGTCCTAGCAATCAGCCCCAGCATTTT
CASSEVQGGPSNQPQHF
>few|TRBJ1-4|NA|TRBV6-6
NA
CASILGGSNEKLFF
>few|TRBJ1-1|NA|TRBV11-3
TGTGCCAGCAGCTTAGGTAGCGGGACTGAAGCTTTCTTT
CASSLGSGTEAFF
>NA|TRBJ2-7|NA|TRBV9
TGTGCCAGCAGCGTAGGGAATCCAGGCCCCTTCTCCTACGAGCAGTACTTC
CASSVGNPGPFSYEQYF
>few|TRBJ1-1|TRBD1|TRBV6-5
TGTGCCAGCAGCGGACAGGGGGCTGGAGACACTGAAGCTTTCTTT
CASSGQGAGDTEAFF
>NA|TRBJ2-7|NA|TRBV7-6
TGTGCCAGCAGCTTGTATTGGGGCGGCTCCTACGAGCAGTACTTC
CASSLYWGGSYEQYF
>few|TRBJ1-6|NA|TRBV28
TGTGCCAGCAGTACAGGATCCTATAATTCACCCCTCCACTTT
CASSTGSYNSPLHF
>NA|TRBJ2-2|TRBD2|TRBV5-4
TGTGCCAGCAGCGCGAACGGGGGGGCGAACACCGGGGAGCTGTTTTTT
CASSANGGANTGELFF
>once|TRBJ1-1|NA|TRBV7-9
TGTGCCAGCAGCCCCGGTAGGGGGACTGAAGCTTTCTTT
CASSPGRGTEAFF